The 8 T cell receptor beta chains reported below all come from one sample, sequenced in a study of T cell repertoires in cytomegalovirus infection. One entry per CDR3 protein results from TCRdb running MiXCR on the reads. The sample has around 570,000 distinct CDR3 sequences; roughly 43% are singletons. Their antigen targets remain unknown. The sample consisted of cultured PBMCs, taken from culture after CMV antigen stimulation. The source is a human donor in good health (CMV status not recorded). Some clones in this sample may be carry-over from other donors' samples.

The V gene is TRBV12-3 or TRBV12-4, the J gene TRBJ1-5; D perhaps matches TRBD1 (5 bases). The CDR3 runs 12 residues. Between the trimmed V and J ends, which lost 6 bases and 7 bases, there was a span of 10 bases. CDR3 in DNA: TGTGCCAGCAGCTATGGGGCGCAGCCCCAGCATTTT. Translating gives CASSYGAQPQHF.

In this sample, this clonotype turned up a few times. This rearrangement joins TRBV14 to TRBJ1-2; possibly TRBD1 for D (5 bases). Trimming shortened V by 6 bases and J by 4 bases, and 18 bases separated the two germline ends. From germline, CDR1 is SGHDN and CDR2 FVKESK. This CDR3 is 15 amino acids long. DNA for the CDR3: TGTGCCAGCAGTCTATTCGGGACCTTCGGCTATGGCTACACCTTC. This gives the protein CASSLFGTFGYGYTF.

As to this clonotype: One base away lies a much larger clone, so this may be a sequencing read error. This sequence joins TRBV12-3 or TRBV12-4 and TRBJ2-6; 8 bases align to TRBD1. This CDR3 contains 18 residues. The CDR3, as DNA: TGTACCAGCAGTCCCCTGACAGGGGTTTCTCCCGGGGCCAACGTCCTGACTTTC. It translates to CTSSPLTGVSPGANVLTF.

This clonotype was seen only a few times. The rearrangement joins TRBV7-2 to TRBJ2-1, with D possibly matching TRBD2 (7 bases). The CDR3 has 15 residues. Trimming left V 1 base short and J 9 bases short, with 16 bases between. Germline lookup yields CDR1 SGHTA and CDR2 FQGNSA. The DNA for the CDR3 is TGTGCCAGCAGCTTAGTTGCGGGGGCCCCGGGTGAGCAGTTCTTC. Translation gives CASSLVAGAPGEQFF. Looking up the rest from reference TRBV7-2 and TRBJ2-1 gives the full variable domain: GAGVSQSPSNKVTEKGKDVELRCDPISGHTALYWYRQSLGQGLEFLIYFQGNSAPDKSGLPSDRFSAERTGGSVSTLTIQRTQQEDSAVYLCASSLVAGAPGEQFFGPGTRLTVL.

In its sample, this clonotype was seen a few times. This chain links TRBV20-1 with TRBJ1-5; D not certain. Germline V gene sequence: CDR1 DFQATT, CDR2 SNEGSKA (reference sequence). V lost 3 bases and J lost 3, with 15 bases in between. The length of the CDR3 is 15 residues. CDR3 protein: CSARPGADNNQPQHF. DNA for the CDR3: TGCAGTGCTAGGCCGGGTGCAGACAACAATCAGCCCCAGCATTTT.

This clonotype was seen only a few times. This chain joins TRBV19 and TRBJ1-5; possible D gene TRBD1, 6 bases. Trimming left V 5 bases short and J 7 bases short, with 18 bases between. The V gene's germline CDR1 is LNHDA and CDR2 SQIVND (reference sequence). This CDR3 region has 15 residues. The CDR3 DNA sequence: TGTGCCAGTAGTTCTACAGGGTTTGGGCGGCAGCCCCAGCATTTT. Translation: CASSSTGFGRQPQHF.

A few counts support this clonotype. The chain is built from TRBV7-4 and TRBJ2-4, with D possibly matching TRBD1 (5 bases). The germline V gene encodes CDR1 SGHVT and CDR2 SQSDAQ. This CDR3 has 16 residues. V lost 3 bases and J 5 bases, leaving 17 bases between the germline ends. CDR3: CASSFSYEARENIQYF. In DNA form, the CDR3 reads TGTGCCAGCAGCTTTTCCTACGAGGCCAGGGAAAACATTCAGTACTTC.

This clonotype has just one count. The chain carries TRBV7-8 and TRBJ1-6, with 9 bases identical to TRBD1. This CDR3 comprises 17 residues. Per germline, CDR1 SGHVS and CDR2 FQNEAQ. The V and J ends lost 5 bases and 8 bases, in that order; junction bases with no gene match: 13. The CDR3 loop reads CASSPNYMDRGYSPLHF. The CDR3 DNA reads TGTGCCAGCAGCCCCAACTACATGGACAGGGGTTATTCACCCCTCCACTTT.